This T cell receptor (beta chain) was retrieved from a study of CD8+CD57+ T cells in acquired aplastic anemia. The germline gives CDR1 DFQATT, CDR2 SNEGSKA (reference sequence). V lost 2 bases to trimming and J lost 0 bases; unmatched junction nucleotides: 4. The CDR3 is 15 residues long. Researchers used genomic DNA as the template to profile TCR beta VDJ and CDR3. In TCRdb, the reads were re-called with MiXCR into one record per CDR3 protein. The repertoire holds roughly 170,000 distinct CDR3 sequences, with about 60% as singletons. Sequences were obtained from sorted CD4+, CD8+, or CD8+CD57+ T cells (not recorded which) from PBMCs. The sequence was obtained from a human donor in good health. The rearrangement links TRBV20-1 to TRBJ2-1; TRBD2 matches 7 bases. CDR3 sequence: CSARLADYSYNEQFF. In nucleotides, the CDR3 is TGCAGTGCTAGACTAGCGGACTACTCCTACAATGAGCAGTTCTTC.